The clone carrying this T cell receptor beta chain was detected ten times or more. Authors' data handling: The study built a papillary thyroid cancer distant-metastasis classifier from CDR3 differences across clinicopathological groups. TCRdb re-clonotyped the PCR reads through MiXCR. These V and J calls derive from TCRdb rather than the authors' analysis. There are around 53,000 clones in the sample; roughly 15% occur only once, and 2.5% to 3.5% lies in the top ten. V was pared by 2 bases and J by 0 bases, with 10 bases between. The CDR3 contains 15 residues. Per the germline V gene, CDR1 is MDHEN and CDR2 is SYDVKM. This entry comes from a study of metastatic and nonmetastatic thyroid tumors. Nobody among the patients had been given any treatment before thyroid surgery.

The sequence was obtained from a female donor with papillary thyroid cancer or a benign thyroid nodule (not recorded which). Some clones in this sample may be carry-over from other donors' samples. The chain uses TRBV28 and TRBJ1-1; a weak D match, TRBD1 (5 bases). Specimen: blood. The CDR3 coding sequence is TGTGCCAGCAGTTTAGCCGACAGACTGAACACTGAAGCTTTCTTT. This encodes CASSLADRLNTEAFF.